A single sample is the source of the 19 T cell receptor beta chains below, sequenced in a study of blood T cell repertoires in COVID-19 (dated by TCRdb to about 2020). The library was generated by the immunoSEQ multiplex PCR assay. TCRdb holds this immuneACCESS table with in-frame rearrangements only. Some clones are missing; in checked studies, unresolved V genes explain under half, and the rest has no known cause. A total of about 62,000 clones appear in this sample, about nine tenths of them only once. 1% to 1.5% of the sample goes to the ten largest clones. What was sequenced was peripheral blood. The receptors originated from a woman of 80 years or more with acute or convalescent COVID-19.

The rearrangement joins TRBV11-2 to TRBJ2-1, with 8 bases that match TRBD2. Germline V gives CDR1 SGHAT, CDR2 FQNNGV. The CDR3 has 17 residues. The V gene end was trimmed by 7 bases and the J gene end by 1 base; junction bases not matched to a gene: 12. The CDR3 reads CASIFSGTLSSYNEQFF. The CDR3, as DNA: TGTGCCAGCATCTTTAGCGGGACCCTAAGTTCCTACAATGAGCAGTTCTTC.

This clone was detected a few times. This rearrangement joins TRBV6-2 or TRBV6-3 to TRBJ1-2, with D possibly being TRBD1 (6 bases). Germline assignment: CDR1 MNHEY and CDR2 SVGEGT. The CDR3 totals 14 residues. V was pared by 2 bases and J by 4 bases, with 11 bases between. CDR3 loop: CASSYRTDSYGYTF. DNA of the CDR3: TGTGCCAGCAGTTACCGGACAGATTCCTATGGCTACACCTTC.

This chain joins TRBV15 and TRBJ1-2; D gene ambiguous. The CDR3 is made up of 14 amino acids. The ends were cut back, 0 bases at V and 1 base at J, with 6 bases in the middle. Germline assignment: CDR1 LNHNV and CDR2 YYDKDF (reference sequence). In nucleotides, the CDR3 is TGTGCCACCAGCAGAGATCGGGATAACTATGGCTACACCTTC. It encodes CATSRDRDNYGYTF.

The chain carries TRBV28 and TRBJ1-2; D is ambiguous. V dropped 3 bases and J dropped 4 bases, with 3 bases sitting between them. The CDR3 spans 11 residues. The germline V gene encodes CDR1 MDHEN and CDR2 SYDVKM. The CDR3 coding sequence is TGTGCCAGCAGTTTTCTCTATGGCTACACCTTC. This sequence encodes CASSFLYGYTF.

The table lists this clone with a count of one. This sequence joins TRBV6-2 or TRBV6-3 and TRBJ1-2, with D possibly matching TRBD1 (6 bases). The length of the CDR3 is 12 residues. Trimming left V 6 bases short and J 5 bases short, with 10 bases between. The germline V gene has CDR1 MNHEY and CDR2 SVGEGT. CDR3 coding DNA: TGTGCCAGCAGCCCAACAGGGTATGGCTACACCTTC. Protein product: CASSPTGYGYTF.

The sample holds a few counts of this clone. The chain recombines TRBV6-6 with TRBJ2-1; D might be TRBD2 (5 bases). CDR3 length: 14 residues. CDR1 is MNHNY, CDR2 SVGAGI, per germline (reference sequence). Trimming took 4 bases from V and 5 from J, leaving 12 bases between them. Here the CDR3 reads CASSWVAGNNEQFF. The CDR3 bases are TGTGCCAGCAGTTGGGTTGCGGGCAACAATGAGCAGTTCTTC.

The J gene is TRBJ2-2, the V gene TRBV19, with 10 bases lining up with TRBD2. The germline CDR1 and CDR2 sequences are LNHDA and SQIVND (reference sequence). The CDR3 consists of 20 residues. V was pared by 11 bases and J by 2 bases, with 23 bases of the junction left unmatched. CDR3 region: CAGGPRSPTSGASNTGELFF. The CDR3 bases are TGTGCCGGAGGACCCCGCTCCCCAACTAGCGGGGCCAGCAACACCGGGGAGCTGTTTTTT. Looking up the rest from reference TRBV19 and TRBJ2-2 gives the full variable domain: DGGITQSPKYLFRKEGQNVTLSCEQNLNHDAMYWYRQDPGQGLRLIYYSQIVNDFQKGDIAEGYSVSREKKESFPLTVTSAQKNPTAFYLCAGGPRSPTSGASNTGELFFGEGSRLTVL.

This clone was detected only a few times. This chain joins TRBV9 and TRBJ2-7; 10 bases align to TRBD2. This CDR3 has 15 residues. From germline, CDR1 is SGDLS and CDR2 YYNGEE. The V gene end was trimmed by 4 bases and the J gene end by 4 bases; junction bases not matched to a gene: 8. CDR3 loop: CASSPAGTSEYEQYF. The CDR3 nucleotides read TGTGCCAGCAGCCCGGCCGGGACTAGCGAGTACGAGCAGTACTTC.

Only one count was recorded for this clone. The J gene is TRBJ1-1, the V gene TRBV13; D remains unclear. Between the trimmed V and J ends, which lost 5 bases and 1 base, there was a span of 8 bases. CDR3 size: 13 residues. The germline CDR1 and CDR2 sequences are PRHDT and FYEKMQ (reference sequence). The CDR3 DNA sequence: TGTGCCAGCAGCGAGAGCTCGAACACTGAAGCTTTCTTT. It codes for CASSESSNTEAFF.

The rearrangement links TRBV6-5 to TRBJ1-1; D is unresolved. CDR3 length: 15 amino acids. Per germline, CDR1 MNHEY and CDR2 SVGAGI. V was clipped by 0 bases and J by 11 bases, with 19 bases between them. As DNA, the CDR3 is TGTGCCAGCAGTTACTCGATCACTGTTACTAACACGGCTTTCTTT. Protein product: CASSYSITVTNTAFF.

The chain uses TRBV11-2 and TRBJ2-5; 7 bases align to TRBD2. V dropped 2 bases and J dropped 5; count of bases not matched to a gene: 5. From germline, CDR1 is SGHAT and CDR2 FQNNGV. The CDR3 consists of 14 residues. The CDR3 nucleotides read TGTGCCAGCAGCTTAAGTGAACTAGCGGAGACCCAGTACTTC. This sequence encodes CASSLSELAETQYF.

The genes are TRBV11-2 and TRBJ1-5; weak D call: TRBD1 (6 bases). The CDR3 length is 15 residues. The germline V and J ends were trimmed by 0 bases and 4 bases, with 10 bases remaining between them. Germline V lookup: CDR1 SGHAT, CDR2 FQNNGV. The CDR3 region is CASSLDGTGNQPQHF. CDR3 sequence (DNA): TGTGCCAGCAGCTTAGATGGTACAGGGAATCAGCCCCAGCATTTT.

This clone was detected a few times. The chain recombines TRBV2 with TRBJ1-5; 7 bases line up with TRBD1. Germline trimming cut 4 bases from V and 6 bases from J; bases unmatched to any gene: 15. Per the germline V gene, CDR1 is SNHLY and CDR2 is FYNNEI. This CDR3 is built from 17 residues. The CDR3 sequence: CASSGNRGGRKSQPQHF. The CDR3 DNA follows: TGTGCCAGCAGTGGTAACAGGGGAGGTCGGAAGAGTCAGCCCCAGCATTTT.

This chain joins TRBV5-8 and TRBJ1-1; D unresolved. The V end lost 0 bases, the J end lost 0 bases, and 3 bases lay between the germline ends. Per germline, CDR1 SGHTS and CDR2 YDEGEE. The CDR3 contains 13 residues. The CDR3: CASSLELNTEAFF. The CDR3 region has the DNA TGTGCCAGCAGCTTGGAGCTGAACACTGAAGCTTTCTTT.

The chain combines TRBV21-1 with TRBJ2-7; the table assigns TRBD2, which was not confirmed against the DNA. TRBV21-1 is a pseudogene locus. CDR3 length equals 17 residues. The CDR3 here is CASRRTEVAMDYYEQYF. The CDR3 region has the DNA TGTGCCAGCAGGCGGACTGAGGTCGCGATGGACTACTACGAGCAGTACTTC.

The V gene is TRBV27, the J gene TRBJ1-1; D is ambiguous. V was pared by 2 bases and J by 4 bases, with 8 bases between. Germline V gene lookup returns CDR1 MNHEY and CDR2 SMNVEV (reference sequence). The CDR3 length is 13 residues. The CDR3 coding sequence is TGTGCCAGCAGTTTAGGGTCAGGCACTGAAGCTTTCTTT. Its protein product is CASSLGSGTEAFF.

The chain recombines TRBV5-1 with TRBJ1-2; TRBD1 is a possible D gene (5 bases). The CDR3 has 11 amino acids. Between the trimmed V and J ends, which lost 4 bases and 8 bases, there was a span of 9 bases. The V gene's germline CDR1 is SGHRS and CDR2 YFSETQ. Here the CDR3 reads CASSLQGGYTF. CDR3 nucleotides: TGCGCCAGCAGCCTGCAGGGAGGCTACACCTTC.

J is TRBJ2-7 and V is TRBV6-5; possible D gene TRBD2, 6 bases. Germline-derived CDR1 and CDR2 are MNHEY and SVGAGI. The CDR3 is made up of 15 amino acids. The V end lost 6 bases, the J end lost 2 bases, and 17 bases lay between the germline ends. In DNA form, the CDR3 reads TGTGCCAGCAGAAGTCCGGGACTTGCCACCTACGAGCAGTACTTC. Amino acids: CASRSPGLATYEQYF.

CDR3 amino acids: CASSVGTATDTQYF. The CDR3 DNA reads TGTGCCAGCAGCGTAGGGACAGCCACAGATACGCAGTATTTT. This sequence joins TRBV9 and TRBJ2-3, with D possibly TRBD1 on 6 matching bases. Germline assignment: CDR1 SGDLS and CDR2 YYNGEE. The V end was cut by 0 bases, the J end by 2 bases, with 7 bases between. This CDR3 is built from 14 residues.